Listed below are T cell receptor beta chains from one sample, sequenced in a study of T cell responses to AZD1222 COVID-19 vaccine. Measured with immunoSEQ multiplex PCR; TCRdb has only the in-frame clones, and not every one. The data show roughly 120,000 clones, with about 85% seen just once and under 3% held by the top ten. Specimen: peripheral blood, collected 28 days after the second AZD1222 dose. The receptors originated from an adult who received the AZD1222 COVID-19 vaccine. Each CDR3 is given with its conserved first and last residue. D genes are given only for firm matches. For some rows the clone size is stated as once, few or many, or as a class when expanded; others skip it.

j_gene,d_gene,v_gene,len,abundance,CDR3aa,CDR3nt
TRBJ2-7,-,TRBV3-1/TRBV3-2,13,-,CASSQRASYEQYF,TGTGCCAGCAGCCAAAGGGCCTCCTACGAGCAGTACTTC
TRBJ2-7,-,TRBV5-5,16,once,CASSLANRQIPLEQYF,TGTGCCAGCAGCTTGGCCAACAGGCAAATCCCGCTCGAGCAGTACTTC
TRBJ2-7,-,TRBV25-1,14,-,CASRRDRGSYEQYF,TGTGCCAGCAGGCGGGACAGAGGGTCCTACGAGCAGTACTTC
TRBJ2-5,-,TRBV24-1,13,-,CATSGTAQETQYF,TGTGCCACCAGTGGGACAGCCCAAGAGACCCAGTACTTC
TRBJ2-7,-,TRBV5-4,14,-,CASSRGGFPSEQYF,TGTGCCAGCAGCCGAGGGGGTTTCCCATCCGAGCAGTACTTC
TRBJ2-4,-,TRBV15,16,-,CATSREQFIAKNIQYF,TGTGCCACCAGCAGAGAACAATTCATAGCCAAAAACATTCAGTACTTC
TRBJ2-2,-,TRBV11-3,14,-,CASSNTPNTGELFF,TGTGCCAGCAGCAATACACCGAACACCGGGGAGCTGTTTTTT
TRBJ2-7,TRBD1,TRBV29-1,14,-,CSVARTGASYEQYF,TGCAGCGTTGCCAGGACAGGGGCTTCCTACGAGCAGTACTTC
TRBJ2-7,-,TRBV7-2,14,-,CASSPVGQSYEQYF,TGTGCCAGCAGCCCGGTAGGGCAATCCTACGAGCAGTACTTC
TRBJ1-3,TRBD1,TRBV19,16,-,CASSTTTGVSGNTIYF,TGTGCCAGTAGTACGACGACAGGGGTGTCTGGAAACACCATATATTTT
TRBJ1-1,-,TRBV12-3/TRBV12-4,12,-,CASSLGGRVSFF,TGTGCCAGCAGTTTGGGGGGGAGGGTTTCTTTCTTT
TRBJ1-2,TRBD1,TRBV19,13,-,CATAGQGYYGYTF,TGTGCCACCGCGGGACAGGGTTATTATGGCTACACCTTC
TRBJ2-1,TRBD2,TRBV7-2,14,once,CASSLGLGSSEQFF,TGTGCCAGCAGCTTGGGACTAGGTTCGAGTGAGCAGTTCTTC